Sequencing of this T cell receptor beta chain was carried out in a study of blood T cell repertoires in COVID-19. Study background: From the United States, Italy and Spain came samples of acute and convalescent COVID-19. T cells, B-cell-depleted T cells, or PBMCs supplied cDNA or gDNA.

How the authors handled the data: Estimation of nucleated cell counts relied on the amplification of reference gene primers. Using immunoSEQ multiplex PCR, the repertoire was profiled, and TCRdb retains in-frame clones only, with some absent. V, J and clone size are those of that table, while D and trimming were read from the DNA. This sample has about 51,000 clones, with 88% found just once. The V end was cut by 4 bases, the J end by 6 bases, with 21 bases between. The CDR3 length is 16 residues. This TCR came from a man aged 50-59 years with active COVID-19. This rearrangement joins TRBV23-1 to TRBJ1-1, with D possibly being TRBD1 (5 bases). TRBV23-1 carries the ORF label, with uncertain function. Sequencing was done on a sample of peripheral blood. CDR3 in DNA: TGCGCCAGCAGTCCCTCACGGGGGTGGGGGTTGTCTGAAGCTTTCTTT. Translation gives CASSPSRGWGLSEAFF.